Listed here are 22 T cell receptor beta chains from one sample, sequenced in a study of a mutant IDH1 vaccine in newly diagnosed glioma. Time point of the sample: baseline, week 1 (first vaccination visit). This sample's treatment: pre-vaccination baseline after standard-of-care therapy. This table comes from immunoSEQ multiplex PCR, and its TCRdb copy is limited to in-frame clones, with some not included. This table has 70,000 or so clones, about 86% appearing once. Sequences were derived from peripheral blood mononuclear cells (PBMCs), sampled from a glioma patient treated with radiotherapy, temozolomide or both. The receptors come from a woman under 30 with glioma. Some clones in this sample may be carry-over from other donors' samples.

This chain joins TRBV10-1 and TRBJ2-7; D is ambiguous. The V end was cut by 0 bases, the J end by 8 bases, with 11 bases between. The CDR3 consists of 13 residues. Looked up from germline, CDR1 is WNHNN and CDR2 is SYGVQD (reference sequence). CDR3 protein: CASSESDGVKQYF. The CDR3 nucleotides are TGCGCCAGCAGTGAGTCGGATGGGGTGAAGCAGTACTTC.

The chain carries TRBV7-9 and TRBJ2-1; no reliable D call. The CDR3 extends over 15 amino acids. The germline V gene has CDR1 SEHNR and CDR2 FQNEAQ (reference sequence). Between the trimmed V and J ends, which lost 6 bases and 4 bases, there was a span of 16 bases. CDR3 in DNA: TGTGCCAGCAGTCCATTTGTGGGCTCTTACAATGAGCAGTTCTTC. Translated, it gives CASSPFVGSYNEQFF.

The V call is TRBV29-1, the J call TRBJ2-7, with TRBD2 matching over 7 bases. Germline CDR1 reads SQVTM; CDR2 reads ANQGSEA. J gave up 4 bases and V 1 base, and 7 bases lay outside the gene matches. The CDR3 runs to 14 residues. CDR3 amino acids: CSVEVGGGLYEQYF. For the CDR3, the DNA is TGCAGCGTTGAAGTCGGGGGAGGGCTATACGAGCAGTACTTC.

J is TRBJ2-7 and V is TRBV9; possible D gene TRBD2, 5 bases. The V end lost 4 bases, the J end lost 1 base, and 9 bases lay between the germline ends. In germline, CDR1 is SGDLS, CDR2 YYNGEE. The CDR3 covers 13 residues. CDR3 loop: CASSRTESYEQYF. DNA of the CDR3: TGTGCCAGCAGCAGGACTGAGTCCTACGAGCAGTACTTC.

The chain employs TRBV9 and TRBJ2-3; D uncertain. CDR1 SGDLS and CDR2 YYNGEE come from the germline V gene. Trimming cost V 3 bases and J 5 bases, with 10 bases left between them. The CDR3 has 13 residues. The DNA of the CDR3 is TGTGCCAGCAGCGAAGCGCAAATAGATACGCAGTATTTT. The encoded protein is CASSEAQIDTQYF.

The chain couples TRBV19 to TRBJ2-5; D may match TRBD1 or TRBD2 (5 bases each). The CDR3 loop spans 14 amino acids. Between the trimmed V and J ends, which lost 0 bases and 5 bases, there was a span of 10 bases. Germline CDR1 is LNHDA and CDR2 is SQIVND (reference sequence). The CDR3 DNA sequence: TGTGCCAGTAGTATAGAGCCGGGGCGGGAGACCCAGTACTTC. The encoded protein is CASSIEPGRETQYF.

The rearrangement joins TRBV19 to TRBJ1-2; no reliable D call. The ends were cut back, 5 bases at V and 6 bases at J, with 19 bases in the middle. This CDR3 spans 15 amino acids. The germline gives CDR1 LNHDA, CDR2 SQIVND (reference sequence). The CDR3 protein is CASSPYSLGRNGYTF. DNA of the CDR3: TGTGCCAGTAGTCCATACTCTCTCGGACGGAATGGCTACACCTTC. The full variable domain, rest sourced from reference TRBV19 and TRBJ1-2, is DGGITQSPKYLFRKEGQNVTLSCEQNLNHDAMYWYRQDPGQGLRLIYYSQIVNDFQKGDIAEGYSVSREKKESFPLTVTSAQKNPTAFYLCASSPYSLGRNGYTFGSGTRLTVV.

This rearrangement joins TRBV5-1 to TRBJ1-1; 7 nucleotides align to TRBD1. Per germline, CDR1 SGHRS and CDR2 YFSETQ. The trim removed 0 bases at V and 5 bases at J, leaving 13 bases unmatched. The CDR3 consists of 17 residues. The CDR3 protein is CASSLGTSRQGGTEAFF. In DNA form, the CDR3 reads TGCGCCAGCAGCTTGGGGACCTCCAGACAGGGAGGAACTGAAGCTTTCTTT. Variable domain in full (rest from reference TRBV5-1 and TRBJ1-1): KAGVTQTPRYLIKTRGQQVTLSCSPISGHRSVSWYQQTPGQGLQFLFEYFSETQRNKGNFPGRFSGRQFSNSRSEMNVSTLELGDSALYLCASSLGTSRQGGTEAFFGQGTRLTVV.

V gene TRBV6-6 combines with J gene TRBJ2-1; 7 bases are shared with TRBD1. The CDR3 length is 14 residues. Germline trimming cut 2 bases from V and 7 bases from J; bases unmatched to any gene: 5. Germline V gene lookup returns CDR1 MNHNY and CDR2 SVGAGI (reference sequence). As DNA, the CDR3 is TGTGCCAGCAGTTACACGATACAGGGGAATGAGCAGTTCTTC. It is translated as CASSYTIQGNEQFF.

The chain recombines TRBV19 with TRBJ2-3; TRBD2 agrees at 9 bases. Germline values: CDR1 LNHDA, CDR2 SQIVND (reference sequence). The CDR3 covers 14 residues. J was trimmed by 6 bases and V by 5 bases; bases with no gene match: 6. The CDR3 sequence: CASSPAGGTDTQYF. As DNA, the CDR3 is TGTGCCAGTAGTCCAGCGGGGGGTACGGATACGCAGTATTTT.

This chain uses TRBV18 with TRBJ2-7; no firm D call. Trimming stripped 3 bases from V and 2 bases from J, with 5 bases between. CDR1 and CDR2 from the germline V gene are KGHSH and LQKENI. This CDR3 is built from 12 residues. The CDR3 sequence is CASSPTPYEQYF. DNA of the CDR3: TGTGCCAGCTCACCCACCCCCTACGAGCAGTACTTC.

The chain has TRBV29-1 and TRBJ1-1; 8 bases map to TRBD1. Trimming at V came to 5 bases and at J to 0 bases, leaving 8 bases not matched to a gene. CDR3 length: 15 residues. Germline V gene sequence: CDR1 SQVTM, CDR2 ANQGSEA. CDR3 loop: CSVYLDRAMNTEAFF. The CDR3 DNA is TGCAGCGTTTACCTGGACAGGGCCATGAACACTGAAGCTTTCTTT.

This chain uses TRBV27 with TRBJ2-1; D remains unclear. Germline CDR1 is MNHEY and CDR2 is SMNVEV (reference sequence). Between the trimmed V and J ends, which lost 2 bases and 0 bases, there was a span of 8 bases. The CDR3 covers 15 residues. CDR3 nucleotide sequence: TGTGCCAGCAGTTTAAGCCTCAGCTCCTACAATGAGCAGTTCTTC. Translation gives CASSLSLSSYNEQFF.

This chain uses TRBV5-4 with TRBJ1-3; D is uncertain. The CDR3 consists of 14 residues. V lost 1 base and J lost 3, with 8 bases in between. Germline V CDR1 and CDR2: SGHNT, YYREEE (reference sequence). The CDR3 here is CASSLMGIGNTIYF. In DNA form, the CDR3 reads TGTGCCAGCAGCTTGATGGGAATTGGAAACACCATATATTTT.

The chain employs TRBV30 and TRBJ1-4; maybe TRBD1 (6 bases). Trimming stripped 2 bases from V and 9 bases from J, with 19 bases between. The CDR3 is 15 residues long. Per germline, CDR1 GTSNPN and CDR2 SVGIG (reference sequence). The CDR3 sequence is CAWSPDSLGGQKLFF. CDR3 DNA: TGTGCCTGGAGTCCGGACAGCCTTGGGGGACAAAAACTGTTTTTT.

This rearrangement joins TRBV9 to TRBJ2-5; a weak D match, TRBD2 (6 bases). The CDR3 has 14 amino acids. CDR1 SGDLS and CDR2 YYNGEE come from the germline V gene. V gave up 0 bases and J gave up 5 bases, with 11 bases separating them. The CDR3 sequence: CASSVGAAGETQYF. The CDR3 nucleotides are TGTGCCAGCAGCGTAGGGGCGGCGGGGGAGACCCAGTACTTC.

This chain uses TRBV5-6 with TRBJ1-1; D remains unclear. There are 13 residues in the CDR3. V was shortened by 2 bases and J by 1 base, with 6 bases between the two germline ends. Germline CDR1 SGHDT, CDR2 YYEEEE. CDR3: CASSFFSNTEAFF. The CDR3 coding sequence is TGTGCCAGCAGCTTTTTTTCGAACACTGAAGCTTTCTTT.

This chain joins TRBV10-1 and TRBJ2-1, with TRBD2 identical over 10 bases. This CDR3 comprises 15 residues. V was clipped by 6 bases and J by 0 bases; unmatched bases: 2. Germline CDR1 WNHNN, CDR2 SYGVQD (reference sequence). This chain's CDR3 is CASSASGSSYNEQFF. CDR3 coding DNA: TGCGCCAGCAGCGCTAGCGGGAGCTCCTACAATGAGCAGTTCTTC.

This chain uses TRBV19 with TRBJ1-2, with a tentative D call TRBD1 (5 bases). The germline V and J ends were trimmed by 8 bases and 2 bases, with 15 bases remaining between them. Per germline, CDR1 LNHDA and CDR2 SQIVND (reference sequence). This CDR3 is 14 amino acids long. The CDR3 loop reads CASESIGGNYGYTF. The CDR3, as DNA: TGTGCCAGTGAATCGATTGGGGGGAACTATGGCTACACCTTC.

The chain joins TRBV29-1 to TRBJ1-1; D unclear. Germline V gene data show CDR1 as SQVTM and CDR2 as ANQGSEA. The CDR3 is 13 amino acids. V lost 4 bases and J lost 5, with 14 bases in between. CDR3: CSVGPDPGTEAFF. Here the CDR3 DNA reads TGCAGCGTTGGTCCTGATCCCGGGACTGAAGCTTTCTTT. Full variable domain (rest looked up from reference TRBV29-1 and TRBJ1-1): SAVISQKPSRDICQRGTSLTIQCQVDSQVTMMFWYRQQPGQSLTLIATANQGSEATYESGFVIDKFPISRPNLTFSTLTVSNMSPEDSSIYLCSVGPDPGTEAFFGQGTRLTVV.

This rearrangement joins TRBV6-4 to TRBJ1-3; possible D gene TRBD1, 5 bases. The CDR3 is 16 residues long. Germline values: CDR1 MRHNA, CDR2 SNTAGT. The germline V and J ends were trimmed by 1 base and 4 bases, with 14 bases remaining between them. CDR3 loop: CASSDYPTVYGNTIYF. Here the CDR3 DNA reads TGTGCCAGCAGTGACTACCCGACAGTATACGGAAACACCATATATTTT.

V is TRBV19 and J is TRBJ2-6; D uncertain. This CDR3 contains 16 residues. CDR1 and CDR2 (germline): LNHDA, SQIVND (reference sequence). V was shortened by 4 bases and J by 0 bases, with 10 bases between the two germline ends. The CDR3 DNA reads TGTGCCAGTAGTAGGCAGGTCCTCTCTGGGGCCAACGTCCTGACTTTC. It translates to CASSRQVLSGANVLTF.